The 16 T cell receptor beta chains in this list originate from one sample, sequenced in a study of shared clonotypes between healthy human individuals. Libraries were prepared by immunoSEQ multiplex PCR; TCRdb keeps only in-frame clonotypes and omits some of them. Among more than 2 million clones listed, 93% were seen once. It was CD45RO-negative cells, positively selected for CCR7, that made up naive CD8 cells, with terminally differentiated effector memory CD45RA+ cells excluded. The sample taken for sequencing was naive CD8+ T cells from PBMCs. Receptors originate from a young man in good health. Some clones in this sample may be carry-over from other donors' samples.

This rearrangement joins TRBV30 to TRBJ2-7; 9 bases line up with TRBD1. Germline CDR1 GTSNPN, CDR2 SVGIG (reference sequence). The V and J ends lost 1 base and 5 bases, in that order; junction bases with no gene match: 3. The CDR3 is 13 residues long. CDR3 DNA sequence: TGTGCCTGGAGTGGGACAGGGGACCACGAGCAGTACTTC. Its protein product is CAWSGTGDHEQYF.

The CDR3 region has the DNA TGTGCCAGCGAAGGAGAGCTCTACGAGCAGTACTTC. Its translation is CASEGELYEQYF. The rearrangement links TRBV6-6 to TRBJ2-7; unclear D gene. The CDR3 runs to 12 residues. Germline values: CDR1 MNHNY, CDR2 SVGAGI (reference sequence). Between the trimmed V and J ends, which lost 8 bases and 3 bases, there was a span of 11 bases.

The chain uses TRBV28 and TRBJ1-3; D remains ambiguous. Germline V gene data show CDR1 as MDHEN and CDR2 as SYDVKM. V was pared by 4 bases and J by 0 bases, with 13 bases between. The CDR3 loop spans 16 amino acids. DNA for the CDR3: TGTGCCAGCAGTTCTACCCCGTTCTCCTCTGGAAACACCATATATTTT. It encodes CASSSTPFSSGNTIYF.

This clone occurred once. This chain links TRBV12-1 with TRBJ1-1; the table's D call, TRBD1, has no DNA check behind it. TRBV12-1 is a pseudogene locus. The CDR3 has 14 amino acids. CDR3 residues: CASSSGQMNTEAFF. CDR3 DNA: TGTGCCAGCAGCTCGGGACAGATGAACACTGAAGCTTTCTTT.

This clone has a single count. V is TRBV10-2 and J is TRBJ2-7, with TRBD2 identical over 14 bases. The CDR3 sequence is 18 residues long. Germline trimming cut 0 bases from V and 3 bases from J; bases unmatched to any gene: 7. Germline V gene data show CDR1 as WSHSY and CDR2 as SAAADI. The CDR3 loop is CASSESTSGRANHYEQYF. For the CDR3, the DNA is TGCGCCAGCAGTGAGTCGACTAGCGGGAGGGCCAATCACTACGAGCAGTACTTC.

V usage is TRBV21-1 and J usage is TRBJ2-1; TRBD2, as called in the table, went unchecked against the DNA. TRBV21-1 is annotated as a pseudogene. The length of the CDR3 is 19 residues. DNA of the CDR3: TGTGCCAGCAGCAAAACACGGAACCTCCCTAGATCCCTCATCTATGAGCAGTTCTTC. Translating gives CASSKTRNLPRSLIYEQFF.

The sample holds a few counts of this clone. The CDR3 sequence is CASRYQREQYF. For the CDR3, the DNA is TGTGCCAGCAGGTATCAGCGCGAGCAGTACTTC. The rearrangement uses TRBV2 and TRBJ2-7; D is ambiguous. V was shortened by 6 bases and J by 6 bases, with 9 bases between the two germline ends. The V gene's germline CDR1 is SNHLY and CDR2 FYNNEI. This CDR3 has 11 amino acids.

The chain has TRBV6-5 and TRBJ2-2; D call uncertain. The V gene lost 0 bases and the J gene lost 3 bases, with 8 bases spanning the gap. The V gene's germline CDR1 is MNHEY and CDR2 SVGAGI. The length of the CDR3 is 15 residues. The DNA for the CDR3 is TGTGCCAGCAGTTACTCGTTCGCGGACACCGGGGAGCTGTTTTTT. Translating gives CASSYSFADTGELFF.

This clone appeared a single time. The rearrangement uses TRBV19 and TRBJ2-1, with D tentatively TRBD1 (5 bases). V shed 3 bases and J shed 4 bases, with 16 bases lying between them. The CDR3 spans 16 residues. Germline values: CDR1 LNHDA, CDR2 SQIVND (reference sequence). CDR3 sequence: CASSIDSHRPYNEQFF. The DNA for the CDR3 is TGTGCCAGTAGTATTGACAGCCACCGGCCTTACAATGAGCAGTTCTTC.

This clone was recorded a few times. CDR3 in DNA: TGTGCCAGTAGTATACCGACCTGGGGGAACACTGAAGCTTTCTTT. It translates to CASSIPTWGNTEAFF. The rearrangement uses TRBV19 and TRBJ1-1; unclear D gene. Germline CDR1 and CDR2: LNHDA and SQIVND (reference sequence). The V end was cut by 2 bases, the J end by 1 base, with 11 bases between. The CDR3 sequence is 15 residues long.

CDR3 in DNA: TGTGCCAGCAGCCGGACAGGGCGCACAGATACGCAGTATTTT. Its translation is CASSRTGRTDTQYF. This sequence joins TRBV7-3 and TRBJ2-3, with 8 nucleotides matching TRBD1. The length of the CDR3 is 14 residues. V was pared by 5 bases and J by 1 base, with 2 bases of the junction left unmatched. Germline values: CDR1 SGHTA, CDR2 FQGTGA.

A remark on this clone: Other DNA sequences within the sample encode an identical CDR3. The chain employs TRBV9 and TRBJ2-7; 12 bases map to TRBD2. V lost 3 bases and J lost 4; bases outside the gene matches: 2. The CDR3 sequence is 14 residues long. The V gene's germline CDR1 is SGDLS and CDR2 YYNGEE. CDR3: CASSDGLAGYEQYF. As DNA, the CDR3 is TGTGCCAGCAGCGACGGACTAGCGGGGTACGAGCAGTACTTC.

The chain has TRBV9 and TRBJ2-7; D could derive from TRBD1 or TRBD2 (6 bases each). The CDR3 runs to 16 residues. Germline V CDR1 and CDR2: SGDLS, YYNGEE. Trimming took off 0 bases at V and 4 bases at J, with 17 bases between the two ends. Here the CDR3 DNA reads TGTGCCAGCAGCGTAGATGGGGGGCTGCAGGGTTACGAGCAGTACTTC. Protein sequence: CASSVDGGLQGYEQYF.

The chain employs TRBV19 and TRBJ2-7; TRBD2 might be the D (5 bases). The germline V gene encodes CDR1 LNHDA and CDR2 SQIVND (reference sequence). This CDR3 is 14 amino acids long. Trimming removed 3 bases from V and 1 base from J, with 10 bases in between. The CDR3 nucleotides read TGTGCCAGTAGTATGGTCCTAGCTTCCTACGAGCAGTACTTC. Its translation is CASSMVLASYEQYF.

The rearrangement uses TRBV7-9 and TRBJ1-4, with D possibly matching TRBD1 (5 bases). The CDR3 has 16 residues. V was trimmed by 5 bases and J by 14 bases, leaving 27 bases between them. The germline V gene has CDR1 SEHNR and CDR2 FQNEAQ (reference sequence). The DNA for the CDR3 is TGTGCCAGCAGCGCCCCCAATGGGGGAGGCGCAGTAGCTCTGTTTTTT. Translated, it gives CASSAPNGGGAVALFF.

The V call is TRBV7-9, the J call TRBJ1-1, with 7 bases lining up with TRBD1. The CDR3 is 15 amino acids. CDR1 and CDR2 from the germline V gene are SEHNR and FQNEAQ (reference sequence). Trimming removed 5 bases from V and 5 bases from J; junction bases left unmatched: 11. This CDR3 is CASSTVDPQGTEAFF. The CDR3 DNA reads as TGTGCCAGCAGCACAGTCGACCCACAGGGGACTGAAGCTTTCTTT.